This T cell receptor beta chain stems from a study of T cells after yellow fever vaccination. Study-wide points: Reappearance after the booster was seen for most primary-vaccination clones, at more than 95% CD4 and 70% to 90% CD8. Weaker overall, the secondary response nonetheless peaked faster (day 5 versus 15).

TCRdb processed the 5' RACE reads anew with MiXCR; each CDR3 protein has one entry. The table has 100,000 to 150,000 distinct CDR3 sequences, 8% to 10% seen once; the top ten hold almost 40%. The germline V gene has CDR1 SGHRS and CDR2 YFSETQ. The CDR3 extends over 13 amino acids. This clonotype was seen a single time. The target antigen is unknown. Being one base from a much bigger clone, this may be a read error. The sequence came from a man aged 18 to 30 who received the YFV17D yellow fever vaccine. Source: CD8+ T cells sorted from PBMCs, taken on the day of the yellow fever booster vaccination. The J gene is TRBJ2-7, the V gene TRBV5-1, with D hard to call. The CDR3 DNA sequence: TGCGCCAGCAGCACCGGTGGGGTCCTCGAGCATTACTTC. It encodes CASSTGGVLEHYF. Complete variable domain (other parts from reference TRBV5-1 and TRBJ2-7): KAGVTQTPRYLIKTRGQQVTLSCSPISGHRSVSWYQQTPGQGLQFLFEYFSETQRNKGNFPGRFSGRQFSNSRSEMNVSTLELGDSALYLCASSTGGVLEHYFGPGTRLTVT.